Listed here is a single TCR beta chain. The table came from immunoSEQ multiplex PCR; TCRdb's copy has only in-frame clones and leaves some out. The sample has almost 50,000 clones, roughly 85% seen once. These data come from a study of blood T cell repertoires in COVID-19. At the level of the study: From T cells, B-cell-depleted T cells, or PBMCs came the material, which was cDNA or gDNA.

This TCR was sampled from a man between 65 and 85 years old with acute or convalescent COVID-19. Sample: peripheral blood.

The CDR3 sequence is CASSQRGGGPSYEQYF. The DNA for the CDR3 is TGTGCCAGCAGCCAACGAGGCGGGGGCCCCTCCTACGAGCAGTACTTC. The rearrangement links TRBV14 to TRBJ2-7; D is possibly TRBD2 (7 bases). Germline V gene data show CDR1 as SGHDN and CDR2 as FVKESK. The CDR3 is 16 residues long. Trimming took 2 bases from V and 0 from J, leaving 14 bases between them.